Listed here are 29 T cell receptor beta chains from one sample, sequenced in a study of a mutant IDH1 vaccine in newly diagnosed glioma. Time point specified: week 23, last vaccination. A single vaccine dose contained 300 ug of mutant IDH1 20-mer peptide, and topical imiquimod was used with it. These receptors lack a known antigen. Sequenced by immunoSEQ multiplex PCR; TCRdb stores in-frame clones only, minus some. This table has tens of thousands of clones, 87% appearing once. The sequences come from PBMCs, collected from a glioma patient whose treatment included an IDH1 peptide vaccine. These receptors all stem from a man in his forties or fifties with glioma.

The V gene is TRBV7-2, the J gene TRBJ1-1; 7 bases are a match to TRBD1. J gave up 1 base and V 7 bases, and 9 bases lay outside the gene matches. Germline V lookup: CDR1 SGHTA, CDR2 FQGNSA. The CDR3 is made up of 15 amino acids. Written as DNA, the CDR3 is TGTGCCAGCACCTTCCTGGGACAGACGAACACTGAAGCTTTCTTT. Its translation: CASTFLGQTNTEAFF.

The chain couples TRBV4-1 to TRBJ2-5; 11 nucleotides agree with TRBD2. The trim removed 1 base at V and 4 bases at J, leaving 2 bases unmatched. The CDR3 runs to 15 residues. The germline CDR1 and CDR2 sequences are MGHRA and YSYEKL. CDR3 DNA sequence: TGCGCCAGCAGCCAAGGCCTAGCGGGAGGAGAGACCCAGTACTTC. It yields the protein CASSQGLAGGETQYF.

V usage is TRBV9 and J usage is TRBJ2-7; TRBD1 aligns across 9 bases. J lost 6 bases, V lost 0 bases, and 7 bases had no gene match. The CDR3 is 15 amino acids. Germline assignment: CDR1 SGDLS and CDR2 YYNGEE. CDR3 coding DNA: TGTGCCAGCAGCGTAGCCGACAGGGGGTATAGCGAGCAGTACTTC. This encodes CASSVADRGYSEQYF.

J is TRBJ2-5 and V is TRBV5-8; weak D call: TRBD1 (6 bases). V lost 1 base, J lost 6 bases, and 16 bases lay in between. The CDR3 consists of 15 residues. The V gene's germline CDR1 is SGHTS and CDR2 YDEGEE. CDR3 amino acids: CASSLSLRGAKTQYF. CDR3 in DNA: TGTGCCAGCAGCTTGAGCCTCAGGGGCGCAAAGACCCAGTACTTC.

The chain uses TRBV19 and TRBJ2-6; no reliable D call. The germline V and J ends were trimmed by 7 bases and 0 bases, with 7 bases remaining between them. Per germline, CDR1 LNHDA and CDR2 SQIVND (reference sequence). This CDR3 has 14 residues. The CDR3 reads CASTPPSGANVLTF. DNA of the CDR3: TGTGCCAGTACTCCCCCCTCTGGGGCCAACGTCCTGACTTTC.

The rearrangement uses TRBV6-4 and TRBJ2-3; TRBD2 agrees at 7 bases. The CDR3 runs to 15 residues. The V segment lost 0 bases and the J segment 5 bases; nucleotides outside the gene matches: 5. Germline lookup yields CDR1 MRHNA and CDR2 SNTAGT. CDR3 loop: CASSDSWEGRDTQYF. The CDR3 DNA reads as TGTGCCAGCAGTGACTCGTGGGAGGGCCGAGATACGCAGTATTTT.

The CDR3 loop reads CASSLGGVGTDTQYF. In DNA form, the CDR3 reads TGCGCCAGCAGCTTGGGGGGGGTTGGCACAGATACGCAGTATTTT. This chain connects TRBV5-1 to TRBJ2-3, with a weak D call TRBD2 (6 bases). V was pared by 0 bases and J by 1 base, with 9 bases between. Germline V CDR1 and CDR2: SGHRS, YFSETQ. CDR3 length: 15 residues.

V and J are TRBV7-9 and TRBJ1-4; no clear D. The V end was cut by 5 bases, the J end by 8 bases, with 12 bases between. The germline gives CDR1 SEHNR, CDR2 FQNEAQ (reference sequence). The CDR3 covers 13 residues. The CDR3 bases are TGTGCCAGCAGCACCACAGTCTACGAAAAACTGTTTTTT. This translates into CASSTTVYEKLFF.

This clone was seen a single time. This rearrangement joins TRBV6-1 to TRBJ2-3, with TRBD2 matching 7 bases. The CDR3 extends over 16 amino acids. CDR1 and CDR2 from the germline V gene are MNHNS and SASEGT. The V gene end was trimmed by 3 bases and the J gene end by 3 bases; junction bases not matched to a gene: 9. In nucleotides, the CDR3 is TGTGCCAGCAGTGACCACGCGGGAGATGGTACAGATACGCAGTATTTT. It specifies CASSDHAGDGTDTQYF.

This clone turned up a few times. The chain is built from TRBV18 and TRBJ2-1; weak D call: TRBD2 (5 bases). CDR1 and CDR2 from the germline V gene are KGHSH and LQKENI. Trimming removed 5 bases at V and 8 bases at J, with 13 bases between. The CDR3 runs 13 residues. CDR3 sequence: CASSKTRGHEQFF. The DNA for the CDR3 is TGTGCCAGCTCAAAAACACGGGGTCATGAGCAGTTCTTC.

The chain links TRBV5-5 to TRBJ1-1; D unclear. Germline V lookup: CDR1 SGHKS, CDR2 YYEKEE (reference sequence). The CDR3 has 14 amino acids. V lost 0 bases and J lost 3, with 9 bases in between. CDR3 protein: CASSLEGYYTEAFF. The DNA for the CDR3 is TGTGCCAGCAGCTTGGAAGGTTATTACACTGAAGCTTTCTTT. The variable domain in full, with the rest retrieved from reference TRBV5-5 and TRBJ1-1, is DAGVTQSPTHLIKTRGQQVTLRCSPISGHKSVSWYQQVLGQGPQFIFQYYEKEERGRGNFPDRFSARQFPNYSSELNVNALLLGDSALYLCASSLEGYYTEAFFGQGTRLTVV.

The chain couples TRBV7-2 to TRBJ2-7; the match to TRBD1 covers 8 bases. The CDR3 contains 14 residues. CDR1 SGHTA and CDR2 FQGNSA come from the germline V gene. V lost 5 bases to trimming and J lost 6 bases; unmatched junction nucleotides: 9. CDR3 sequence: CASSHRGQVSEQYF. Written as DNA, the CDR3 is TGTGCCAGCAGCCATCGGGGACAGGTGAGCGAGCAGTACTTC.

The chain is built from TRBV7-6 and TRBJ2-7; a possible D gene is TRBD2 (6 bases). This CDR3 comprises 17 residues. V lost 1 base to trimming and J lost 3 bases, with 19 bases between them. Germline V CDR1 and CDR2: SGHVS, FNYEAQ. Here the CDR3 DNA reads TGTGCCAGCAGCTTAGAAATGGGACTGGGTTTCGGCTACGAGCAGTACTTC. This sequence encodes CASSLEMGLGFGYEQYF.

The rearrangement uses TRBV7-6 and TRBJ1-2; TRBD1 matches 7 bases. J gave up 3 bases and V 5 bases, and 6 bases lay outside the gene matches. Germline V gene data show CDR1 as SGHVS and CDR2 as FNYEAQ. The CDR3 runs 14 residues. CDR3 residues: CASSPRQGDYGYTF. For the CDR3, the DNA is TGTGCCAGCAGCCCCCGACAGGGAGACTATGGCTACACCTTC.

The genes are TRBV2 and TRBJ2-1; D ambiguous. This CDR3 contains 12 residues. The germline gives CDR1 SNHLY, CDR2 FYNNEI. V lost 8 bases to trimming and J lost 9 bases, with 14 bases between them. DNA of the CDR3: TGTGCCAGCGCTTTCCCCTTGGGTGAGCAGTTCTTC. Protein: CASAFPLGEQFF. Complete variable domain (other parts from reference TRBV2 and TRBJ2-1): EPEVTQTPSHQVTQMGQEVILRCVPISNHLYFYWYRQILGQKVEFLVSFYNNEISEKSEIFDDQFSVERPDGSNFTLKIRSTKLEDSAMYFCASAFPLGEQFFGPGTRLTVL.

The V gene is TRBV9, the J gene TRBJ2-3; D is possibly TRBD1 (6 bases). This CDR3 is built from 18 residues. V lost 4 bases to trimming and J lost 0 bases, with 21 bases between them. Germline V gene sequence: CDR1 SGDLS, CDR2 YYNGEE. CDR3 DNA sequence: TGTGCCAGCAGCCGATATATATTGACAGGCCTTAGCACAGATACGCAGTATTTT. Translation: CASSRYILTGLSTDTQYF.

This clone came up a few times. The chain couples TRBV19 to TRBJ1-4; D is unresolved. The V gene lost 2 bases and the J gene lost 3 bases, with 4 bases spanning the gap. The CDR3 spans 13 residues. Germline V lookup: CDR1 LNHDA, CDR2 SQIVND (reference sequence). DNA for the CDR3: TGTGCCAGTAGTATAAGGGCTAATGAAAAACTGTTTTTT. Protein sequence: CASSIRANEKLFF.

V is TRBV5-1 and J is TRBJ2-7; D possibly matches TRBD1 or TRBD2 (5 bases each). Germline V gene data show CDR1 as SGHRS and CDR2 as YFSETQ. CDR3 length: 15 amino acids. Trimming removed 1 base at V and 2 bases at J, with 13 bases between. In DNA form, the CDR3 reads TGCGCCAGCAGCTTGTCGGGGCTGACCCCCTACGAGCAGTACTTC. It specifies CASSLSGLTPYEQYF.

Turning to this clone: This CDR3 is also generated by other DNA sequences in the sample. V and J are TRBV18 and TRBJ2-1; D remains ambiguous. The V end was cut by 3 bases, the J end by 7 bases, with 7 bases between. This CDR3 is 12 amino acids long. Germline assignment: CDR1 KGHSH and CDR2 LQKENI. CDR3 DNA: TGTGCCAGCTCACCGCCGCTTAATGAGCAGTTCTTC. As protein: CASSPPLNEQFF.

The genes are TRBV7-2 and TRBJ2-7, with TRBD2 as a possible D gene (5 bases). Per germline, CDR1 SGHTA and CDR2 FQGNSA. This CDR3 has 14 residues. V shed 1 base and J shed 2 bases, with 9 bases lying between them. The CDR3 region has the DNA TGTGCCAGCAGCTTAGGTGGGAGTCCCTACGAGCAGTACTTC. Translated: CASSLGGSPYEQYF.

The chain is built from TRBV4-1 and TRBJ2-7; TRBD2 matches 9 bases. The CDR3 totals 17 residues. The ends lost 4 bases at V and 4 bases at J; junction bases unmatched: 14. The germline V gene encodes CDR1 MGHRA and CDR2 YSYEKL. The CDR3 DNA reads TGCGCCAGCAGCCGGACGAGGATTATAGCGGGAGCGTACGAGCAGTACTTC. Protein sequence: CASSRTRIIAGAYEQYF.

This clone showed up just once. V and J are TRBV7-9 and TRBJ1-2; TRBD1 matches 7 bases. CDR1 and CDR2 (germline): SEHNR, FQNEAQ (reference sequence). V shed 5 bases and J 7 bases; nucleotides not matched to a gene: 7. CDR3 length: 13 amino acids. DNA of the CDR3: TGTGCCAGCAGCCCTCAGGGGGAGGGTGGCTACACCTTC. Amino acids: CASSPQGEGGYTF.

The chain has TRBV19 and TRBJ2-6; D is ambiguous. CDR1 and CDR2 from the germline V gene are LNHDA and SQIVND (reference sequence). V was pared by 10 bases and J by 0 bases, with 22 bases between. The CDR3 runs 18 residues. Written as DNA, the CDR3 is TGTGCCACTGCTCGGGCAAGCGCAGGTTCCTCTGGGGCCAACGTCCTGACTTTC. This encodes CATARASAGSSGANVLTF.

The rearrangement links TRBV11-3 to TRBJ2-5; D possibly corresponds to TRBD1 (5 bases). CDR3 size: 12 residues. Germline V gives CDR1 SGHNT, CDR2 YENEEA. V lost 5 bases to trimming and J lost 3 bases, with 7 bases between them. The CDR3 sequence: CASSQGEETQYF. In DNA, the CDR3 is TGTGCCAGCAGCCAAGGGGAAGAGACCCAGTACTTC.

The chain carries TRBV19 and TRBJ1-1; weak D call: TRBD1 (6 bases). Germline CDR1 and CDR2: LNHDA and SQIVND (reference sequence). The CDR3 is 13 amino acids. Trimming removed 6 bases at V and 1 base at J, with 9 bases between. CDR3 sequence reads: CASRQGRNTEAFF. The CDR3 DNA is TGTGCCAGTAGGCAGGGGCGGAACACTGAAGCTTTCTTT.

This clone was seen just once. The V gene is TRBV7-9, the J gene TRBJ1-1; D gene ambiguous. CDR3 length equals 12 residues. Per germline, CDR1 SEHNR and CDR2 FQNEAQ (reference sequence). Trimming removed 1 base from V and 5 bases from J, with 5 bases in between. This chain's CDR3 is CASSLVVTEAFF. The CDR3 DNA is TGTGCCAGCAGCTTAGTGGTTACTGAAGCTTTCTTT.

The rearrangement links TRBV5-6 to TRBJ2-3; maybe TRBD2 (6 bases). The CDR3 has 13 amino acids. CDR1 is SGHDT and CDR2 is YYEEEE in the germline V gene. V shed 3 bases and J shed 1 base, with 6 bases lying between them. The CDR3 region has the DNA TGTGCCAGCAGCTGGAGGGGCACAGATACGCAGTATTTT. Its protein product is CASSWRGTDTQYF.

The chain couples TRBV19 to TRBJ2-7, with D possibly TRBD2 on 5 matching bases. The CDR3 has 13 residues. Germline CDR1 and CDR2: LNHDA and SQIVND (reference sequence). V lost 9 bases to trimming and J lost 6 bases, with 18 bases between them. Written as DNA, the CDR3 is TGTGCCAGCTCCACAGCGGTCGTGGGCGAGCAGTACTTC. Translating gives CASSTAVVGEQYF. Full variable domain (remainder filled in from reference TRBV19 and TRBJ2-7): DGGITQSPKYLFRKEGQNVTLSCEQNLNHDAMYWYRQDPGQGLRLIYYSQIVNDFQKGDIAEGYSVSREKKESFPLTVTSAQKNPTAFYLCASSTAVVGEQYFGPGTRLTVT.

V and J are TRBV29-1 and TRBJ2-4; D might be TRBD2 (6 bases). The CDR3 contains 15 residues. Deletions cut 6 bases from V and 1 base from J, with 16 bases between. Germline lookup yields CDR1 SQVTM and CDR2 ANQGSEA. The CDR3 is CSVARDRGAKNIQYF. CDR3 bases: TGCAGCGTGGCGCGAGACCGGGGGGCCAAAAACATTCAGTACTTC. The full variable domain, in which reference TRBV29-1 and TRBJ2-4 provide the parts outside the CDR3, is SAVISQKPSRDICQRGTSLTIQCQVDSQVTMMFWYRQQPGQSLTLIATANQGSEATYESGFVIDKFPISRPNLTFSTLTVSNMSPEDSSIYLCSVARDRGAKNIQYFGAGTRLSVL.